These 30 T cell receptor beta chains came from one sample sequenced in a study of cytomegalovirus exposure and HLA in healthy donors. Primers included in the PCR were 60 Vbeta and 13 Jbeta primers. TCRdb's table, derived via immunoSEQ multiplex PCR, lists solely in-frame clones and lacks some. The sample has about 170,000 clones, roughly 80% seen once. The sequencing input was PBMCs. All receptors come from a female donor in good health and CMV-seronegative.

The chain recombines TRBV7-2 with TRBJ2-7; 9 bases fit TRBD1. The V and J ends lost 5 bases and 3 bases, in that order; junction bases with no gene match: 8. The CDR3 runs to 15 residues. Germline V gene lookup returns CDR1 SGHTA and CDR2 FQGNSA. The CDR3 DNA reads TGTGCCAGCAGCGAAAGCACAGGGGGCTTCTACGAGCAGTACTTC. Encoded protein: CASSESTGGFYEQYF. The full variable domain, its missing parts supplied by reference TRBV7-2 and TRBJ2-7, is GAGVSQSPSNKVTEKGKDVELRCDPISGHTALYWYRQSLGQGLEFLIYFQGNSAPDKSGLPSDRFSAERTGGSVSTLTIQRTQQEDSAVYLCASSESTGGFYEQYFGPGTRLTVT.

This chain uses TRBV5-4 with TRBJ1-2, with 7 positions matching TRBD1. The CDR3 loop spans 15 amino acids. Germline V gene lookup returns CDR1 SGHNT and CDR2 YYREEE (reference sequence). V was clipped by 2 bases and J by 1 base; unmatched bases: 5. CDR3 sequence (DNA): TGTGCCAGCAGCTTCGCAGGGGGAGATAACTATGGCTACACCTTC. It translates to CASSFAGGDNYGYTF.

The rearrangement uses TRBV11-3 and TRBJ2-1; 16 bases are shared with TRBD2. The CDR3 runs 17 residues. The germline gives CDR1 SGHNT, CDR2 YENEEA. Trimming cost V 5 bases and J 8 bases; bases outside gene matches: 9. This chain's CDR3 is CASSRPGTSGGGDEQFF. DNA for the CDR3: TGTGCCAGCAGCCGCCCCGGGACTAGCGGGGGGGGCGATGAGCAGTTCTTC.

The chain has TRBV7-8 and TRBJ2-1; a weak D match, TRBD1 (6 bases). This CDR3 contains 13 residues. Germline values: CDR1 SGHVS, CDR2 FQNEAQ. V dropped 5 bases and J dropped 8 bases, with 13 bases sitting between them. The DNA for the CDR3 is TGTGCCAGCAGCGGGGTTGGGGGCTATGAGCAGTTCTTC. As protein: CASSGVGGYEQFF.

The chain recombines TRBV30 with TRBJ2-7; D is undetermined. The germline V gene has CDR1 GTSNPN and CDR2 SVGIG (reference sequence). The CDR3 has 13 residues. V was pared by 0 bases and J by 6 bases, with 12 bases between. The CDR3 DNA is TGTGCCTGGAGTGTACTGGTGTCGGGCGAGCAGTACTTC. It yields the protein CAWSVLVSGEQYF.

The gene calls are TRBV30 and TRBJ1-6, with 7 nucleotides matching TRBD1. This CDR3 has 15 residues. V lost 4 bases to trimming and J lost 8 bases; unmatched junction nucleotides: 11. Germline V CDR1 and CDR2: GTSNPN, SVGIG (reference sequence). CDR3 protein: CAWIAKGQGDSPLHF. The CDR3 DNA is TGTGCCTGGATCGCGAAGGGTCAGGGGGATTCACCCCTCCACTTT.

The chain carries TRBV27 and TRBJ1-1, with D maybe TRBD1 (6 bases). Germline V gene lookup returns CDR1 MNHEY and CDR2 SMNVEV (reference sequence). Deletions cut 2 bases from V and 4 bases from J, with 11 bases between. This CDR3 contains 14 residues. The CDR3 here is CASSLNRVSTEAFF. The CDR3 DNA sequence: TGTGCCAGCAGTTTAAACAGGGTATCCACTGAAGCTTTCTTT.

V is TRBV2 and J is TRBJ2-5; D is unclear. V was pared by 6 bases and J by 5 bases, with 13 bases between. CDR1 and CDR2 (germline): SNHLY, FYNNEI. The CDR3 length is 13 residues. The DNA for the CDR3 is TGTGCCAGCAGCGAGGTCACCCTCGAGACCCAGTACTTC. Translated, it gives CASSEVTLETQYF.

V is TRBV5-4 and J is TRBJ1-2, with D perhaps matching TRBD1 (5 bases). Germline CDR1 reads SGHNT; CDR2 reads YYREEE (reference sequence). CDR3 size: 14 residues. Between the trimmed V and J ends, which lost 0 bases and 2 bases, there was a span of 8 bases. CDR3 nucleotides: TGTGCCAGCAGCTTGGCAGGGAAAAACTATGGCTACACCTTC. Its protein is CASSLAGKNYGYTF.

The V gene is TRBV18, the J gene TRBJ2-5; 9 bases are a match to TRBD1. Trimming took 5 bases from V and 4 from J; bases not matched to a gene: 5. Germline V gene data show CDR1 as KGHSH and CDR2 as LQKENI. This CDR3 is built from 14 residues. This CDR3 is CASSSDRGRETQYF. The CDR3 coding sequence is TGTGCCAGCTCATCCGACAGGGGGAGAGAGACCCAGTACTTC.

Only one count was recorded for this clone. The chain combines TRBV28 with TRBJ2-3; D is undetermined. Germline values: CDR1 MDHEN, CDR2 SYDVKM. This CDR3 spans 15 amino acids. V was pared by 5 bases and J by 3 bases, with 15 bases between. Here the CDR3 reads CASSPWAGVTDTQYF. The CDR3 region has the DNA TGTGCCAGCAGTCCCTGGGCAGGCGTGACAGATACGCAGTATTTT.

This chain connects TRBV7-2 to TRBJ1-1; no firm D call. Trimming removed 5 bases from V and 4 bases from J, with 11 bases in between. The germline CDR1 and CDR2 sequences are SGHTA and FQGNSA. The CDR3 is made up of 13 amino acids. The CDR3 spells CASSRGFATEAFF. The DNA for the CDR3 is TGTGCCAGCAGCCGGGGTTTTGCCACTGAAGCTTTCTTT.

The chain carries TRBV19 and TRBJ1-2, with 12 bases that match TRBD1. The CDR3 runs to 16 residues. With V trimmed by 0 bases and J by 4 bases, 3 bases remained unmatched. Germline V CDR1 and CDR2: LNHDA, SQIVND (reference sequence). The CDR3 region is CASSIEGTGGVYGYTF. Here the CDR3 DNA reads TGTGCCAGTAGTATAGAAGGGACAGGGGGCGTCTATGGCTACACCTTC.

This chain uses TRBV9 with TRBJ2-3; 9 bases align to TRBD2. CDR1 and CDR2 (germline): SGDLS, YYNGEE. This CDR3 spans 17 amino acids. V gave up 0 bases and J gave up 2 bases; unmatched junction bases: 7. Here the CDR3 DNA reads TGTGCCAGCAGCGTAGGTGGAGGCGGGGGGGCCACAGATACGCAGTATTTT. It translates to CASSVGGGGGATDTQYF.

The V and J genes are TRBV5-1 and TRBJ2-3, with 10 bases identical to TRBD1. Trimming took 0 bases from V and 6 from J; bases not matched to a gene: 7. This CDR3 comprises 16 residues. CDR1 is SGHRS and CDR2 is YFSETQ in the germline V gene. In DNA form, the CDR3 reads TGCGCCAGCAGCTTGGAGGTGGGGACAGGGGCCGATACGCAGTATTTT. Protein sequence: CASSLEVGTGADTQYF.

The chain is built from TRBV5-1 and TRBJ2-3; 8 nucleotides agree with TRBD2. The CDR3 totals 15 residues. With V trimmed by 1 base and J by 7 bases, 8 bases remained unmatched. Germline V CDR1 and CDR2: SGHRS, YFSETQ. CDR3 sequence: CASSLKREIGYTQYF. CDR3 DNA sequence: TGCGCCAGCAGCTTGAAGCGGGAGATCGGATATACGCAGTATTTT. Looking up the rest from reference TRBV5-1 and TRBJ2-3 gives the full variable domain: KAGVTQTPRYLIKTRGQQVTLSCSPISGHRSVSWYQQTPGQGLQFLFEYFSETQRNKGNFPGRFSGRQFSNSRSEMNVSTLELGDSALYLCASSLKREIGYTQYFGPGTRLTVL.

V is TRBV28 and J is TRBJ1-4; 9 bases are shared with TRBD1. From germline, CDR1 is MDHEN and CDR2 SYDVKM. V shed 6 bases and J 8 bases; nucleotides not matched to a gene: 10. The CDR3 contains 15 residues. The CDR3 nucleotides read TGTGCCAGCAGGGGCCCGGGACAGGGACGGGAAAAACTGTTTTTT. It is translated as CASRGPGQGREKLFF.

The J gene is TRBJ1-1, the V gene TRBV19, with 8 positions matching TRBD1. The CDR3 consists of 14 residues. The germline V gene encodes CDR1 LNHDA and CDR2 SQIVND (reference sequence). J gave up 4 bases and V 7 bases, and 8 bases lay outside the gene matches. CDR3 nucleotides: TGTGCCAGTATTCGCGGTGGACAGGGCACTGAAGCTTTCTTT. Amino acids: CASIRGGQGTEAFF.

In DNA, the CDR3 is TGTGCCAGCAGCCAAGAGAGGTTCACAGATACGCAGTATTTT. Translated: CASSQERFTDTQYF. V usage is TRBV14 and J usage is TRBJ2-3, with D uncertain. Trimming stripped 0 bases from V and 2 bases from J, with 6 bases between. CDR1 SGHDN and CDR2 FVKESK come from the germline V gene. This CDR3 region has 14 residues.

The genes are TRBV30 and TRBJ2-7, with D perhaps TRBD1 (6 bases). CDR1 and CDR2 from the germline V gene are GTSNPN and SVGIG (reference sequence). CDR3 length equals 13 residues. V was clipped by 7 bases and J by 0 bases, with 13 bases between them. CDR3 amino acids: CALNGGPSYEQYF. The CDR3, as DNA: TGTGCCTTAAATGGGGGCCCCTCCTACGAGCAGTACTTC.

The V call is TRBV6-6, the J call TRBJ2-3; 7 bases are a match to TRBD1. In germline, CDR1 is MNHNY, CDR2 SVGAGI (reference sequence). The CDR3 is made up of 16 amino acids. J lost 4 bases, V lost 0 bases, and 7 bases had no gene match. CDR3 in DNA: TGTGCCAGCAGTTACTCGAGGGACAGTAATTCAGATACGCAGTATTTT. Its protein product is CASSYSRDSNSDTQYF.

The genes are TRBV6-5 and TRBJ1-3, with 7 nucleotides matching TRBD1. CDR3 length: 14 residues. Germline CDR1 MNHEY, CDR2 SVGAGI. The V and J ends lost 8 bases and 0 bases, in that order; junction bases with no gene match: 4. The DNA of the CDR3 is TGTGCCAGCGGAGACAGGGCCTCTGGAAACACCATATATTTT. Protein: CASGDRASGNTIYF.

This clone was seen just once. The chain recombines TRBV28 with TRBJ1-1; TRBD1 agrees at 8 bases. The CDR3 extends over 14 amino acids. Germline CDR1 and CDR2: MDHEN and SYDVKM. Unmatched junction bases numbered 10, after V lost 8 bases and J lost 5 bases. CDR3 residues: CASGLLDRGTEAFF. Written as DNA, the CDR3 is TGTGCCAGCGGTCTCCTTGACAGGGGAACTGAAGCTTTCTTT.

The chain recombines TRBV5-4 with TRBJ1-1, with a possible D match to TRBD1 (6 bases). Germline V gene lookup returns CDR1 SGHNT and CDR2 YYREEE (reference sequence). Trimming cost V 2 bases and J 0 bases, with 17 bases left between them. CDR3 length equals 17 residues. The CDR3 DNA reads TGTGCCAGCAGCTTATTCTTGGGGGCAAAGATGAACACTGAAGCTTTCTTT. Its protein product is CASSLFLGAKMNTEAFF.

The genes are TRBV11-2 and TRBJ2-5; 8 bases match TRBD1. The V segment lost 7 bases and the J segment 3 bases; nucleotides outside the gene matches: 4. Germline values: CDR1 SGHAT, CDR2 FQNNGV. This CDR3 region has 13 residues. The DNA for the CDR3 is TGTGCCAGCACCGAGACAGGGGAAGAGACCCAGTACTTC. It translates to CASTETGEETQYF. The full variable domain, in which reference TRBV11-2 and TRBJ2-5 provide the parts outside the CDR3, is EAGVAQSPRYKIIEKRQSVAFWCNPISGHATLYWYQQILGQGPKLLIQFQNNGVVDDSQLPKDRFSAERLKGVDSTLKIQPAKLEDSAVYLCASTETGEETQYFGPGTRLLVL.

The table lists this clone with a count of one. V and J are TRBV27 and TRBJ2-1, with D uncertain. CDR3 length: 12 amino acids. CDR1 is MNHEY and CDR2 is SMNVEV in the germline V gene (reference sequence). The V end was cut by 5 bases, the J end by 10 bases, with 12 bases between. The CDR3 nucleotides read TGTGCCAGCAGTCTCCCGGGTGGGGAGCAGTTCTTC. Its protein is CASSLPGGEQFF.

The V and J genes are TRBV28 and TRBJ2-7; TRBD2 agrees at 11 bases. CDR3 length: 14 residues. With 5 bases clipped from V and 3 bases from J, the junction kept 3 bases outside the gene matches. The germline gives CDR1 MDHEN, CDR2 SYDVKM. The CDR3 reads CASSAGTSGYEQYF. The CDR3 DNA reads as TGTGCCAGCAGTGCCGGGACTAGCGGCTACGAGCAGTACTTC.

Here the CDR3 reads CATTHRAPNTGELFF. CDR3 in DNA: TGTGCCACAACCCACAGGGCCCCGAACACCGGGGAGCTGTTTTTT. V and J are TRBV6-1 and TRBJ2-2; D may be TRBD1 (6 bases). Germline V gene data show CDR1 as MNHNS and CDR2 as SASEGT. V dropped 10 bases and J dropped 0 bases, with 15 bases sitting between them. This CDR3 is 15 amino acids long.

V gene TRBV28 combines with J gene TRBJ1-4, with D perhaps matching TRBD1 (6 bases). V was cut by 6 bases and J by 0 bases, with 17 bases left in between. Germline values: CDR1 MDHEN, CDR2 SYDVKM. This CDR3 has 17 amino acids. This chain's CDR3 is CASSLLQGTATNEKLFF. The CDR3, as DNA: TGTGCCAGCAGCCTACTCCAGGGGACGGCAACTAATGAAAAACTGTTTTTT.

CDR3 nucleotides: TGTGCCAGCTCACCAAGCGCGGGGCACACCGGGGAGCTGTTTTTT. Its protein product is CASSPSAGHTGELFF. V usage is TRBV18 and J usage is TRBJ2-2; possibly TRBD2 for D (6 bases). The CDR3 extends over 15 amino acids. Germline values: CDR1 KGHSH, CDR2 LQKENI. Trimming cost V 2 bases and J 3 bases, with 10 bases left between them. The whole variable domain, filled in from reference TRBV18 and TRBJ2-2, reads NAGVMQNPRHLVRRRGQEARLRCSPMKGHSHVYWYRQLPEEGLKFMVYLQKENIIDESGMPKERFSAEFPKEGPSILRIQQVVRGDSAAYFCASSPSAGHTGELFFGEGSRLTVL.